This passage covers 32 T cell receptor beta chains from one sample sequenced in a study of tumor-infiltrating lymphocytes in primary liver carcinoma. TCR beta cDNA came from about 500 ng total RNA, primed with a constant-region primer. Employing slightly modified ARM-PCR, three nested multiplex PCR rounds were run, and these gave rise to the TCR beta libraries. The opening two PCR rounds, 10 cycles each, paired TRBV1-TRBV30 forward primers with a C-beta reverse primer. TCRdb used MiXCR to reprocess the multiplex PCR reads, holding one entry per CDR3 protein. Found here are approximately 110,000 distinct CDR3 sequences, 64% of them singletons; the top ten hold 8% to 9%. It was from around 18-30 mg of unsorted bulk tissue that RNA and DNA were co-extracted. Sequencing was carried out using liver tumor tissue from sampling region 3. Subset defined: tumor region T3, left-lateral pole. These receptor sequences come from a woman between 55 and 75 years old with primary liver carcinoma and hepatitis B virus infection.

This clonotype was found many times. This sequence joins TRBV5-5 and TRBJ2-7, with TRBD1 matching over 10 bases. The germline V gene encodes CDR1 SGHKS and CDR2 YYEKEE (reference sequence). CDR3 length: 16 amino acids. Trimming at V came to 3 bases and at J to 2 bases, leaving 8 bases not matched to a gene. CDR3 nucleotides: TGTGCCAGCAGCTCCCTTGGGACAGGGGTTGCCTACGAGCAGTACTTC. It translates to CASSSLGTGVAYEQYF.

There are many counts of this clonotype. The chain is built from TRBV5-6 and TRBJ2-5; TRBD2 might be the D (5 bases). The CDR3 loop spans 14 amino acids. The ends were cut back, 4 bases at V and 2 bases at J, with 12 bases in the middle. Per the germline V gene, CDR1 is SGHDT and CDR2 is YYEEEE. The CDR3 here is CASSRYTGQETQYF. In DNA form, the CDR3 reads TGTGCCAGCAGCCGTTACACGGGACAAGAGACCCAGTACTTC.

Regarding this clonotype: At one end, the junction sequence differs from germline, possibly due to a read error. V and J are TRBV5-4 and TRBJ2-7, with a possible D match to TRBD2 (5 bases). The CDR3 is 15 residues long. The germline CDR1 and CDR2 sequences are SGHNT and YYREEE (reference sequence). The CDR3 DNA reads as TGTGCCAGCAGCTCACGAGGGATTAGCACCAACGAGGAGTACTTC. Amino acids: CASSSRGISTNEEYF.

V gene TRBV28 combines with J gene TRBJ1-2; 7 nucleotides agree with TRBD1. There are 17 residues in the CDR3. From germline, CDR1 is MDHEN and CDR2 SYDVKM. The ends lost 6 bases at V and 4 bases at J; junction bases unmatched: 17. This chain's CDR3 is CASSSYPTGPSPYGYTF. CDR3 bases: TGTGCCAGCAGCTCCTATCCGACAGGGCCATCCCCCTATGGCTACACCTTC.

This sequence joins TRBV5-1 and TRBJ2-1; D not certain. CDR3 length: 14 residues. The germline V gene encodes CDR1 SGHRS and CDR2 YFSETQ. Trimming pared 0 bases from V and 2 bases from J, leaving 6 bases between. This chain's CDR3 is CASSLARTYNEQFF. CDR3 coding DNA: TGCGCCAGCAGCTTGGCCAGGACCTACAATGAGCAGTTCTTC.

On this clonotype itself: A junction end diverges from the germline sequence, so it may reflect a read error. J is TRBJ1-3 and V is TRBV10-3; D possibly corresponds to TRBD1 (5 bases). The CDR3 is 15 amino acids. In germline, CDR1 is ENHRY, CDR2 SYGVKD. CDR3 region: CAIMRGSNSGNTIYF. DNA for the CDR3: TGCGCCATCATGCGGGGCAGCAACTCTGGAAACACCATATATTTT.

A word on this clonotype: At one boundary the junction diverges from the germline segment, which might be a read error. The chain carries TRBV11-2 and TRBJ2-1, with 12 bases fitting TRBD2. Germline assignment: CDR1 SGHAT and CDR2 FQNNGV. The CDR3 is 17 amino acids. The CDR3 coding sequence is TGTGCCAGCAGCTTAGTTCATAGACTAGCGGGAGACAATAAGCAGTTCTTC. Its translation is CASSLVHRLAGDNKQFF.

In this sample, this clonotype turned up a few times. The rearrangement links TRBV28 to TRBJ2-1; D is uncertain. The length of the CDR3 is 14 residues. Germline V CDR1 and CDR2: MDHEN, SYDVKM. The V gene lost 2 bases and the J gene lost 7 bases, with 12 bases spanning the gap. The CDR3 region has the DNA TGTGCCAGCAGTTTAATGGCCCCCATGAATGAGCAGTTCTTC. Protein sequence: CASSLMAPMNEQFF.

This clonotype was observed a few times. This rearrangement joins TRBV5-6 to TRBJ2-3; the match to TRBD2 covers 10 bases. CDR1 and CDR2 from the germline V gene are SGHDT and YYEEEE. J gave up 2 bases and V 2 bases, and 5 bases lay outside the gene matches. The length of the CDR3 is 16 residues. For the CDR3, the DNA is TGTGCCAGCAGCTTAGGACTAGCGGCGACCACAGATACGCAGTATTTT. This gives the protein CASSLGLAATTDTQYF.

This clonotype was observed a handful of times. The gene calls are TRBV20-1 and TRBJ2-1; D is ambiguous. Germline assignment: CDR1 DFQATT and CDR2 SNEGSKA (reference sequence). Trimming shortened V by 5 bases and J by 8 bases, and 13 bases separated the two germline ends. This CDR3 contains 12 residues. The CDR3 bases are TGCAGTGCTCCCGATAATACGGATGAGCAGTTCTTC. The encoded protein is CSAPDNTDEQFF.

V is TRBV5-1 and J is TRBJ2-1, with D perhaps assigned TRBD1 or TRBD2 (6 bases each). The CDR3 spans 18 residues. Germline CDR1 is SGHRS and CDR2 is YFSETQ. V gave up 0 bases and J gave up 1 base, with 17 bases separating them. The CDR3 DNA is TGCGCCAGCAGCTTGGGTGTGGTCGGGGGCAAGTCCTACAATGAGCAGTTCTTC. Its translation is CASSLGVVGGKSYNEQFF.

The CDR3: CASSFGETQYF. DNA for the CDR3: TGTGCCAGCAGCTTTGGGGAGACCCAGTACTTC. The chain links TRBV5-4 to TRBJ2-5; D remains unclear. This CDR3 has 11 residues. Germline lookup yields CDR1 SGHNT and CDR2 YYREEE (reference sequence). V lost 2 bases and J 5 bases, leaving 4 bases between the germline ends.

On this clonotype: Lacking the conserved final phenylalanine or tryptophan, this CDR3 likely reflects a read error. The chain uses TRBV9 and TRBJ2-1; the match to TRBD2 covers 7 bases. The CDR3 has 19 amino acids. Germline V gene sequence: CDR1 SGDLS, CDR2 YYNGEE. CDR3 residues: CASSVDTGVRGSRYIEQFL. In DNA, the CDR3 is TGTGCCAGCAGCGTAGACACCGGTGTTCGCGGGAGTCGGTACATTGAGCAGTTCTTA.

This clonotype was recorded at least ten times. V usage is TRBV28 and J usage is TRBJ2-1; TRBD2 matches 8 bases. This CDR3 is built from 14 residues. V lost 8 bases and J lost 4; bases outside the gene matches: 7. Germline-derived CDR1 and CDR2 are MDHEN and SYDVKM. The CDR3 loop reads CASLSSGQYNEQFF. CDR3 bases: TGTGCCAGCCTTTCTAGCGGGCAGTACAATGAGCAGTTCTTC.

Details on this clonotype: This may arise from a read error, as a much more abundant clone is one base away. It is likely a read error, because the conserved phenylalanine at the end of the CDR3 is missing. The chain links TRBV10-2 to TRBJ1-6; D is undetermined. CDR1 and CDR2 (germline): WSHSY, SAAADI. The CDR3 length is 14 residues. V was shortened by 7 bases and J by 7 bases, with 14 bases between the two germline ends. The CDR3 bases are TGCGCCAGCAAACCGGACGGGAGAAATTCACCCCTCCACTCT. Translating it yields CASKPDGRNSPLHS.

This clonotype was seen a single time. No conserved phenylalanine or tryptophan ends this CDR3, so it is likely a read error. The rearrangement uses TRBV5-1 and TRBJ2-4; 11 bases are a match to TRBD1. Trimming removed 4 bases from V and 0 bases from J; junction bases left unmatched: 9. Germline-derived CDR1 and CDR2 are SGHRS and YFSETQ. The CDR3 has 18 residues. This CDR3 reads CASSQGQGATGAKNIQYL. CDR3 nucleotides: TGCGCCAGCAGCCAAGGACAGGGGGCTACCGGAGCCAAAAACATTCAGTACCTC.

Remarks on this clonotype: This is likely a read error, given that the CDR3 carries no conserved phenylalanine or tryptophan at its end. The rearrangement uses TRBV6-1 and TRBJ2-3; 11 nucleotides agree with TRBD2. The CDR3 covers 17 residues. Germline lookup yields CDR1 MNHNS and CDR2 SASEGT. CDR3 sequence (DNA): TGTGCTAGCAGTGAATTAGCGGGAGGGCCTAGCACAGATACGCAGTATCTT. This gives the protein CASSELAGGPSTDTQYL.

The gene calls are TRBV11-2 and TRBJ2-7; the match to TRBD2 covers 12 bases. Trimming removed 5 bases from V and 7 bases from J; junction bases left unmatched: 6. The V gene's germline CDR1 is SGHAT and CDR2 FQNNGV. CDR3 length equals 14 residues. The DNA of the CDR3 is TGTGCCAGCAGCCCCAGGACTAGCGGGGAAGAGCAGTACTTC. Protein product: CASSPRTSGEEQYF. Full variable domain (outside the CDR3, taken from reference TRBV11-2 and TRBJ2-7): EAGVAQSPRYKIIEKRQSVAFWCNPISGHATLYWYQQILGQGPKLLIQFQNNGVVDDSQLPKDRFSAERLKGVDSTLKIQPAKLEDSAVYLCASSPRTSGEEQYFGPGTRLTVT.

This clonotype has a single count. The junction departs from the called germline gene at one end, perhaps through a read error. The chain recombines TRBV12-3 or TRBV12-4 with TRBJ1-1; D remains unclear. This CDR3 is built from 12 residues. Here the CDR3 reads CARTRSATEAFF. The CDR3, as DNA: TGTGCCAGGACGAGGTCGGCCACTGAAGCTTTCTTC.

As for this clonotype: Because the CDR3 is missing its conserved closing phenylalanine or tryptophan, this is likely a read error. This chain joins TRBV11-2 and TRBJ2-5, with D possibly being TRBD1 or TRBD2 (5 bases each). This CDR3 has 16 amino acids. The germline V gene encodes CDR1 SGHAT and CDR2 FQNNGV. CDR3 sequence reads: CASSLRLAGYQETQYL. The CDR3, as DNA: TGTGCCAGTAGCTTACGGCTAGCAGGGTACCAAGAGACCCAGTACCTC.

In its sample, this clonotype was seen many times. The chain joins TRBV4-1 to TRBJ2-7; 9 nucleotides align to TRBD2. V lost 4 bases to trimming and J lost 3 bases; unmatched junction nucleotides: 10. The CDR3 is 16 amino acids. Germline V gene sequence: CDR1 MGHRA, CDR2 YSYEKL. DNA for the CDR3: TGCGCCAGCAGCCCCAAATACCCTAGCGGGATCTACGAGCAGTACTTC. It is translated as CASSPKYPSGIYEQYF.

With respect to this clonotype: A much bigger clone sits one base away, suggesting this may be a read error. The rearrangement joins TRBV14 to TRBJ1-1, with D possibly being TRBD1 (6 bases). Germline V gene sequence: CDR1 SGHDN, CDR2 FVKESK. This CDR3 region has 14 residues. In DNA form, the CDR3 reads TGTGCCAGCAGCGGCTGGGCAGGGGACACTGATGCTTTCTTT. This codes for CASSGWAGDTDAFF.

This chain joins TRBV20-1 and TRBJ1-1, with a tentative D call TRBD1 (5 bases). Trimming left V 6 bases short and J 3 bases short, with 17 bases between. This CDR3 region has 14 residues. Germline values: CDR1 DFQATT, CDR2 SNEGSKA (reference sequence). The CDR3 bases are TGCAGTGCCCTGGGGCGCAAAAGGGACACTGAAGCTTTCTTT. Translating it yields CSALGRKRDTEAFF.

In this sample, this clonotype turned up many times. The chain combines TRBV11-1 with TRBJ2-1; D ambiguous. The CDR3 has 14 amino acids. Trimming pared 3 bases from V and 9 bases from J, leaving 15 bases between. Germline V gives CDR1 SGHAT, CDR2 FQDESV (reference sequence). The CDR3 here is CASSLDLADFEQFF. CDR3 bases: TGTGCCAGCAGCTTGGATTTGGCCGATTTTGAGCAGTTCTTC. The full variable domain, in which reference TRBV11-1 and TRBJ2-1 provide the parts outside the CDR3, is EAEVAQSPRYKITEKSQAVAFWCDPISGHATLYWYRQILGQGPELLVQFQDESVVDDSQLPKDRFSAERLKGVDSTLKIQPAELGDSAMYLCASSLDLADFEQFFGPGTRLTVL.

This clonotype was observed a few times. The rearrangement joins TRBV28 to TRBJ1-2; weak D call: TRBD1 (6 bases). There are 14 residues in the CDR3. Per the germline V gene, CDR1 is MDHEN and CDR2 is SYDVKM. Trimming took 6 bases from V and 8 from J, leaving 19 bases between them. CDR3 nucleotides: TGTGCCAGCAGCCGATCTGGGGGGGGCAGAGGCTACACCTTC. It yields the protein CASSRSGGGRGYTF.

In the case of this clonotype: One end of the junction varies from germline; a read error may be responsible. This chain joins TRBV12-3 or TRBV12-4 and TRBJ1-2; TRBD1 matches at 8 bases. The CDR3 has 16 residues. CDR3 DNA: TGTGCCAGCGGTTTCCAGGGGGCCTCCCCGTCCCGAGGCTACACCTTC. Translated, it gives CASGFQGASPSRGYTF.

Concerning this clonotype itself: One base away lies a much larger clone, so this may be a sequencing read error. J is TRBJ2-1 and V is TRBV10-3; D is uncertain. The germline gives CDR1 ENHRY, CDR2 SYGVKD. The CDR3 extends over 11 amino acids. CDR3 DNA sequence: TGTGCCCTCAGTTCGGCCAATGAGCAGTTCTTC. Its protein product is CALSSANEQFF.

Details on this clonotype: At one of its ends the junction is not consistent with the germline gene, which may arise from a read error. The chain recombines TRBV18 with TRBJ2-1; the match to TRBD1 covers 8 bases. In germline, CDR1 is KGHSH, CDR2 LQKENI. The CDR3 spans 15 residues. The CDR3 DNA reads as TGTGCCAGCTCACCACGCCAGGGGGCTAGCAATGAGCAGCTCTTC. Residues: CASSPRQGASNEQLF.

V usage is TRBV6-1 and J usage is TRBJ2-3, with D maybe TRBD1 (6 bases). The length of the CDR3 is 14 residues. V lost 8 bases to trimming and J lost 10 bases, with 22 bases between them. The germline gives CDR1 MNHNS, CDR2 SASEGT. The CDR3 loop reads CASGVSGDGRAQYF. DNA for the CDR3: TGTGCCAGCGGTGTTTCAGGGGATGGAAGGGCGCAGTATTTT.

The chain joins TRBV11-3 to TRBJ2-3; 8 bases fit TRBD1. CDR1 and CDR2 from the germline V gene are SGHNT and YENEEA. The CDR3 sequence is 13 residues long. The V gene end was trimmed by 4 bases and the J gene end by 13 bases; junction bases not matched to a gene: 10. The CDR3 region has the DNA TGTGCCAGCAGCTCACCGGGGACAGGAGACAAGTATTTT. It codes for CASSSPGTGDKYF.

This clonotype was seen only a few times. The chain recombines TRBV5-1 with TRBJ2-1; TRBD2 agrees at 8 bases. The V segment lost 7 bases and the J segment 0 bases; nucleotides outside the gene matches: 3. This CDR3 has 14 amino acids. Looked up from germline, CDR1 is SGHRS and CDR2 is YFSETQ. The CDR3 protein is CASQLAVSYNEQFF. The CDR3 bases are TGCGCCAGCCAACTAGCGGTCTCCTACAATGAGCAGTTCTTC.

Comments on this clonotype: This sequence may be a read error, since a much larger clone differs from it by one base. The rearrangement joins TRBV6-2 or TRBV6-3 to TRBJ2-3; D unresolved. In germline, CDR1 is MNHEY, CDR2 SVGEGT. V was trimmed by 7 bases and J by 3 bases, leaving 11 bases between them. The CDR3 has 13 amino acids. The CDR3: CASNYRDTDTQYF. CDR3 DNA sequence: TGTGCCAGCAATTATCGAGATACAGATACGCAGTATTTT.